This TCR beta chain was captured by sequencing in a study of cytomegalovirus exposure and HLA in healthy donors (dated by TCRdb to about 2017). Background for the entire study: According to an earlier analysis of several hundred of the donors, some 180 million T cells yielded over 90 million unique TCR beta sequences and about 280 Gb of sequence data. About 320 gigabases of sequencing data and 70 million to 85 million unique TCR sequences were included in an early release covering 550 to 800 HLA-typed donors. Of the approximately 400 genotyped donors, about 84% fell in the genetic ancestry cluster associated with self-reported Caucasian donors. The study aimed to test whether cataloging public T cell receptors could reveal signatures of past pathogen exposure. The T cell repertoires of 550 to 850 subjects were profiled by immunosequencing and related to cytomegalovirus serostatus. A separate validation cohort of approximately 120 different subjects was used in addition to the roughly 670-subject first cohort. To predict cytomegalovirus infection status, the study brought together high-throughput TCR immunosequencing, statistical association of individual TCRs with disease status, and machine learning. A later analysis re-analyzed previously published TCR beta repertoires from about 600 donors and added high-resolution HLA genotyping to study TCR occurrence patterns. The later analysis used no new phenotypic data to find candidate immune exposures, relying instead on TCR beta sequences and their occurrence across donors. An earlier analysis of 587 of the donors used high-throughput TCR beta sequencing to judge whether each TCR beta V gene segment behaved as functional or pseudogenic. Alongside the repertoire data, information on donor age, sex, ethnicity and CMV serostatus was compiled. In a later genetic analysis, genome-wide SNP genotypes for about 65% of the roughly 670 donors were used, and that subset was treated as a discovery cohort. Every repertoire in the discovery cohort had been generated on one and the same sequencing platform. HLA typing covered class I and class II loci at four-digit resolution. Typing coverage varied by locus: roughly 629-640 donors for A, B, C, DRB1 and DQB1; more than 500 for DQA1; around 570 for DPA1; fewer than 480 for DPB1. Because of strong linkage in the cohort, five DR-DQ haplotypes were treated as single units for association and clustering. Among about 390 genotyped donors of the cohort, an average of around 240,000 unique TCR beta nucleotide sequences were sequenced per donor, around 20% of them non-productive. The study at large found these results: Correlated functional status among segregating V segments might reflect linkage disequilibrium, but an unknown experimental factor could not be ruled out. While some public TCRs were present in many individuals, most TCR sequences turned up only very rarely across donors. At a false discovery rate of 0.05, a later analysis linked 16,000 or so TCR beta sequences to specific HLA alleles. According to the authors, the approach could potentially be generalized to other disease states and immunological phenotypes. An earlier analysis of 450 to 750 of the donors showed that most TCR beta V segments appeared in productive rearrangements either about 90% or about 30% of the time, which broadly matched IMGT annotations. A later analysis found that TCR association rates varied across HLA loci, with DRB1 alleles showing the most associated TCRs and HLA-C alleles the fewest. This cohort had only TCR beta chains sequenced, and the lack of alpha or paired-chain data limited which features could be detected. Some IMGT-functional V segments, including TRBV6-2 and TRBV6-3, could not be distinguished by the 87-base-pair reads and were therefore excluded. The presence/absence analyses assumed that sequencing depth was roughly uniform across donors, and that assumption may not be true. A later genetic analysis associated a missense DCLRE1C variant with V-gene and J-gene trimming of TCR beta chains, and an independent cohort replicated the association. A further reported finding was that TCR beta sequences accurately predicted the HLA-A and HLA-B alleles for most subjects in the first cohort. Because HLA typing was unavailable for some donors at each locus, only the typed subset was used in association tests. The classifier was reported to diagnose cytomegalovirus status with high specificity and sensitivity in both the original cohort and the validation cohort. In vitro tests confirmed that a few of the cytomegalovirus-associated TCR beta chains recognize cytomegalovirus antigens. The earlier analysis of approximately 560 of the donors excluded over 15 rarely observed V segments, including chromosome 9 orphons, because counts were too low. According to a later genetic analysis, donors in an Asian-associated ancestry cluster had fewer N-insertions in productive TCRs than the approximately 630-donor mean. In a later analysis, HLA-associated TCR beta chains showed more clonal expansion and lower generation probabilities than non-associated chains that were equally common. Strong co-occurrence of HLA alleles, especially DR and DQ, made assigning TCR associations to individual alleles difficult. In a later analysis, most CMV-associated TCR beta chains were found to appear HLA-restricted, with HLA associations seemingly driven largely by CMV exposure. Several of the top co-occurrence clusters appeared to be linked to parvovirus B19, influenza, CMV and Epstein-Barr virus, according to a later analysis. CMV serostatus was the only immune exposure information available for the cohort. The sequencing pipeline was judged likely to have produced a cluster of highly shared sequence variants as a technical artifact. In the study, around 160 TCR beta chains were listed as associated with cytomegalovirus.

The library was generated by the immunoSEQ multiplex PCR assay. For the multiplex PCR, a mixture combining 60 forward primers for TCR Vbeta segments and 13 reverse primers for TCR Jbeta segments was used. A multiplex PCR assay on genomic DNA amplified the CDR3 region of rearranged TCR beta genes. On the Illumina HiSeq System, the amplified TCR beta libraries were sequenced as 87-base-pair reads. In the authors' own workflow: Across the 500 to 700 repertoires, a later analysis counted 80 million or so unique TCR beta chains, 8.5 million to 12 million of which were shared by at least two donors. To remove PCR and sequencing errors, raw reads were error-corrected and collapsed into unique sequences using a nearest-neighbor algorithm that merged closely related sequences. V, D and J gene segments were assigned by aligning CDR3 sequences to IMGT reference sequences. For a sequence to be retained, a match of at least six nucleotides was required to both a V gene segment and a J gene segment. Rearrangements were classified as productive when the CDR3 lacked stop codons and remained in frame with V and J, and all other rearrangements were classified as non-productive. Following IMGT convention, CDR3 was defined as the stretch from the second conserved V-encoded cysteine up to the conserved J-encoded phenylalanine. Sequences without an unambiguous match to a single V gene segment were excluded from the earlier analysis of 587 of the donors. An earlier analysis of fewer than 650 of the donors classified V segments as functional when productive rearrangements were above 56.7% and as segregating when the standard deviation between donors was above 5%. To diagnose cytomegalovirus status from the catalog of TCR beta chain sequences, a statistical classification framework was built. V and J gene assignment, in a later analysis, came from comparing TCR nucleotide sequences with IMGT/GENE-DB human TR gene sequences. The TCRdist pipeline was used in a later analysis to assign CDR3 sequences and most-parsimonious VDJ recombination scenarios. A later analysis defined each TCR beta chain by its CDR3 amino acid sequence plus V-gene family, and excluded reads lacking a unique V-gene family. A later analysis removed over 500 highly shared, low-generation-probability nucleotide sequences to deal with suspected cross-contamination and a sequencing artifact. For each public chain, a later analysis derived a clonal expansion index from normalized ranks of inferred template counts within each repertoire. In a later analysis, generation probabilities were computed using a VDJ recombination model fitted to out-of-frame rearrangements, and the results were checked against IGoR. A later analysis scored TCR-TCR, TCR-HLA and TCR-CMV co-occurrence with hypergeometric tests, applying a repertoire-size bias correction to TCR pairs. A later analysis estimated false discovery rates by permuting HLA or CMV assignments 20 times. A later analysis grouped co-occurring TCRs with DBSCAN, adding TCRdist sequence similarity when clustering within HLA-allele-positive subsets. Co-occurrence clustering excluded repertoires with fewer than 30,000 or more than 120,000 public chains, plus five with anomalous nucleotide sharing. TCRdb mirrors the immuneACCESS table, restricted to in-frame sequences. Some clones are absent from its copies; in checked studies, under half trace to an unresolved V gene, and the reason for the others is unknown. V and J calls and clone size follow that table, whereas D and trimming were derived from the DNA. For this sample the table gives roughly 180,000 clones, of which over 65% were detected only once. The ten largest clones take up about 0.8% of the sample.

In total, fewer than 750 healthy bone marrow donors made up the cohort. At the time of sampling, every cohort member was nominally healthy, though immune exposures that went unrecorded were likely present. The donor tested CMV seronegative, placing the donor among the 352 seronegative members of the cohort. Every donor gave a peripheral blood sample, and the peripheral blood mononuclear cells from that sample were used for TCR beta sequencing. Genomic DNA was extracted from the blood cell samples with the Qiagen DNeasy Blood Extraction Kit. CDR1 is given as SGHRS and CDR2 as YFSETQ, both from the germline V gene. Trimming takes 0 bases off V and 1 base off J; junction bases not matched to a gene: 3. Counted from cysteine to phenylalanine, this CDR3 has 16 amino acids. CDR3 DNA only is kept here, 48 bases in frame from base 1. Concerning this clone itself: It lacks a known antigen. No base quality information exists; no much larger clone differs at one position.

This receptor was identified in a female donor in good health and CMV-seronegative. Sequencing was carried out using PBMCs. The chain couples TRBV5-1 to TRBJ2-2; 7 bases in the middle match TRBD2. Read as DNA, the sequence is TGCGCCAGCAGCTTGGCGACTAGCAGGAACACCGGGGAGCTGTTTTTT. Translated, this gives CASSLATSRNTGELFF.